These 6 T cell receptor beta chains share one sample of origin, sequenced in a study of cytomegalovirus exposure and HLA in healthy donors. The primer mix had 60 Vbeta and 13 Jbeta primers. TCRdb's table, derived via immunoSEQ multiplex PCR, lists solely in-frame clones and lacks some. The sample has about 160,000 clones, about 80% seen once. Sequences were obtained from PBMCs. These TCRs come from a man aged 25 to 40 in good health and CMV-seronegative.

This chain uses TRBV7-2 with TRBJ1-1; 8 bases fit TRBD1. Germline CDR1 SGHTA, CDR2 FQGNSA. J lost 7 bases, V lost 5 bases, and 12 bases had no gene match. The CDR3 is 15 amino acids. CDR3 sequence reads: CASSPGGQGASEAFF. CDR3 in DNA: TGTGCCAGCAGCCCAGGAGGGCAGGGGGCGAGTGAAGCTTTCTTT.

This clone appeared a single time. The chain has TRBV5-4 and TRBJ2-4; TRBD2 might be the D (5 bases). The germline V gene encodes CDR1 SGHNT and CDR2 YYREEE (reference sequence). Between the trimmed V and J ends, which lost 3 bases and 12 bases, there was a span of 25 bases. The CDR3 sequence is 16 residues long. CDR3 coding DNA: TGTGCCAGCAGCTGGTCCTTTGGCCGCGGGTACGGAGCTCAGTACTTC. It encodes CASSWSFGRGYGAQYF.

The CDR3 bases are TGTGCCAGCACCGATATGACAGGAGGGGGCCATCAGCCCCAGCATTTT. Its protein product is CASTDMTGGGHQPQHF. V usage is TRBV28 and J usage is TRBJ1-5, with 7 bases lining up with TRBD1. The V gene's germline CDR1 is MDHEN and CDR2 SYDVKM. The J segment lost 5 bases and the V segment lost 7 bases, leaving 14 bases of the junction unmatched. The CDR3 has 16 amino acids.

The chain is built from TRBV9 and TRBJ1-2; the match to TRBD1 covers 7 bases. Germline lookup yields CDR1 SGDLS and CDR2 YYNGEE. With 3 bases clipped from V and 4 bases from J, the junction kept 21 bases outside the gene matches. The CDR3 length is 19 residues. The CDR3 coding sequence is TGTGCCAGCAGCGCTGGGACCGGGACAGCCACGCTTCGGGGCTATGGCTACACCTTC. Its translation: CASSAGTGTATLRGYGYTF.

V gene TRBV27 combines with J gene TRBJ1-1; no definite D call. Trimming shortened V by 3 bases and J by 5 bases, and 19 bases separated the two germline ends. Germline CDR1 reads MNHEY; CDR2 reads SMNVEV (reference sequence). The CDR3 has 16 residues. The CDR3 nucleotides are TGTGCCAGCAGTTTGGAGGGTTTCTCGGCGGGGACTGAAGCTTTCTTT. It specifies CASSLEGFSAGTEAFF.

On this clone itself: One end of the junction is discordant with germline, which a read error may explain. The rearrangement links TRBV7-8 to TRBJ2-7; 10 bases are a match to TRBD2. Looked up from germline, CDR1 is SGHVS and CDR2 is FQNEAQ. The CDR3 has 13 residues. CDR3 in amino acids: CASSLAGAYEQYF. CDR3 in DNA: TGTGCCAGCAGCCTAGCGGGAGCCTACGAGCAGTACTTC. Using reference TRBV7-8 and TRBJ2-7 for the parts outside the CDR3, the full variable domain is GAGVSQSPRYKVAKRGQDVALRCDPISGHVSLFWYQQALGQGPEFLTYFQNEAQLDKSGLPSDRFFAERPEGSVSTLKIQRTQQEDSAVYLCASSLAGAYEQYFGPGTRLTVT.